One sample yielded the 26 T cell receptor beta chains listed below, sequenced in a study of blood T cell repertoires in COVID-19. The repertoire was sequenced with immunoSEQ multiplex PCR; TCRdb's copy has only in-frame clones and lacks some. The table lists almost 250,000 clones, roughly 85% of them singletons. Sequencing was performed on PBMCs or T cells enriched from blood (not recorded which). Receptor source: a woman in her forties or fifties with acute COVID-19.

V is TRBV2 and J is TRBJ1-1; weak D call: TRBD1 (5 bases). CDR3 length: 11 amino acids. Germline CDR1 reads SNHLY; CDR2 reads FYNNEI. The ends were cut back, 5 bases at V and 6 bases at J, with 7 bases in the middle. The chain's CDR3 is CASSSGPEAFF. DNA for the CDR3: TGTGCCAGCAGTTCAGGGCCTGAAGCTTTCTTT.

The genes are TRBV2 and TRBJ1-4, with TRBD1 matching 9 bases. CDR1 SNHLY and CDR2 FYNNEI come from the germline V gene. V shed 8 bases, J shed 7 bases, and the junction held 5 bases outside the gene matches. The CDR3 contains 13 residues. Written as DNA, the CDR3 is TGTGCCAGCTACAGGGGGCTGGTTGAAAAACTGTTTTTT. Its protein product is CASYRGLVEKLFF.

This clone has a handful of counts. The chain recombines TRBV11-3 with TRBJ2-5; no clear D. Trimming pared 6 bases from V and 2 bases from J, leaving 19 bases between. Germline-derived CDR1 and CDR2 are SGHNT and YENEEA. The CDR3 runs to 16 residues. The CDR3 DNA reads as TGTGCCAGCAGTTCCGGTTTTGCGGCAGCTCAAGAGACCCAGTACTTC. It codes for CASSSGFAAAQETQYF. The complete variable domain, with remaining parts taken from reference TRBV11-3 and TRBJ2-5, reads EAGVVQSPRYKIIEKKQPVAFWCNPISGHNTLYWYLQNLGQGPELLIRYENEEAVDDSQLPKDRFSAERLKGVDSTLKIQPAELGDSAVYLCASSSGFAAAQETQYFGPGTRLLVL.

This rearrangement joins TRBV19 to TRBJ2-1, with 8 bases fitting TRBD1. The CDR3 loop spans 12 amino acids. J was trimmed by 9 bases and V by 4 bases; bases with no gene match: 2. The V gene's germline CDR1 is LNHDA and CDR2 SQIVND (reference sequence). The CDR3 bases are TGTGCCAGTAGTACACAGGGGGGTGAGCAGTTCTTC. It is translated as CASSTQGGEQFF.

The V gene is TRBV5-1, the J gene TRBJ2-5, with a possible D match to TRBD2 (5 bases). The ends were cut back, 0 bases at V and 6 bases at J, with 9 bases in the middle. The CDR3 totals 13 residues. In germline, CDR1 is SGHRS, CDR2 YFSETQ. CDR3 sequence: CASSLARRQTQYF. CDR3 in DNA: TGCGCCAGCAGCTTGGCCAGGAGGCAGACCCAGTACTTC.

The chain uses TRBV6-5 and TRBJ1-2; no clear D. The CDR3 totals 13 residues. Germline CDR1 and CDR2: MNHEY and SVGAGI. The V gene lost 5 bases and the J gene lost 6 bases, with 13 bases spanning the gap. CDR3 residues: CASSPRLGHGYTF. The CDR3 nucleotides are TGTGCCAGCAGTCCTCGACTGGGTCATGGCTACACCTTC.

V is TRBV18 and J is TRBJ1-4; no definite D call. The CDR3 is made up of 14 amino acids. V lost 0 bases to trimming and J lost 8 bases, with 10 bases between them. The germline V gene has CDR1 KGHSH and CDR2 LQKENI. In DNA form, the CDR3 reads TGTGCCAGCTCACCACCGGTAGCTGGCGAAAAACTGTTTTTT. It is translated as CASSPPVAGEKLFF.

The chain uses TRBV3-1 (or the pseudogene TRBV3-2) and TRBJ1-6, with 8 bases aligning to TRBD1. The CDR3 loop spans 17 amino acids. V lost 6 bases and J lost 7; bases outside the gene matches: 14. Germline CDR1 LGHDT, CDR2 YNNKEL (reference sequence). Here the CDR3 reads CASRPKVGQGRNSPLHF. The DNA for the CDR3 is TGTGCCAGCAGACCGAAAGTAGGACAGGGTCGCAATTCACCCCTCCACTTT.

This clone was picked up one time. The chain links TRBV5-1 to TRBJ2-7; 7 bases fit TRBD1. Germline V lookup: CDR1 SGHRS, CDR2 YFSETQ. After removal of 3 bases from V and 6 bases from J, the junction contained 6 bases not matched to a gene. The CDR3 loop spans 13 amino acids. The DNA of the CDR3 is TGCGCCAGCAGCTCGAGTTCAGGGGGCGAGCAGTACTTC. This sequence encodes CASSSSSGGEQYF.

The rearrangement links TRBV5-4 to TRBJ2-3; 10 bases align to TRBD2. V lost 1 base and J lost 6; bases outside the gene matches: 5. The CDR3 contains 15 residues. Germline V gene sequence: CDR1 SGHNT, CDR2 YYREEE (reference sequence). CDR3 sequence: CASSLTSGASDTQYF. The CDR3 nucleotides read TGTGCCAGCAGCTTGACTAGCGGGGCATCGGATACGCAGTATTTT.

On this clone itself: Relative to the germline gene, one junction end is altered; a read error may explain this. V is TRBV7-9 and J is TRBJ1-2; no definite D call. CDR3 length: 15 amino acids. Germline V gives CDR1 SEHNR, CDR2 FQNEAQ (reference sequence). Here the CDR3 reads CASSLARSINYGYTF. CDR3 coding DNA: TGTGCCAGCAGCCTAGCGAGGAGCATTAACTATGGCTACACCTTC.

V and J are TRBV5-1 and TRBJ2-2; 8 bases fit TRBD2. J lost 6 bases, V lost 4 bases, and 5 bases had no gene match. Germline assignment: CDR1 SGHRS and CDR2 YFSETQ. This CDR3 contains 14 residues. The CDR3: CASSREGFAGELFF. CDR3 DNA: TGCGCCAGCAGCCGGGAGGGTTTCGCCGGGGAGCTGTTTTTT. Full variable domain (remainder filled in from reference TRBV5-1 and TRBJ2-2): KAGVTQTPRYLIKTRGQQVTLSCSPISGHRSVSWYQQTPGQGLQFLFEYFSETQRNKGNFPGRFSGRQFSNSRSEMNVSTLELGDSALYLCASSREGFAGELFFGEGSRLTVL.

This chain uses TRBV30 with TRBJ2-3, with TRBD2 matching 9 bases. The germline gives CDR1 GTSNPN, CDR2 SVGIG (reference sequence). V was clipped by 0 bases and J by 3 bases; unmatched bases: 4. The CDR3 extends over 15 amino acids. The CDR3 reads CAWSVMSGGTDTQYF. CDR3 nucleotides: TGTGCCTGGAGTGTAATGAGCGGGGGGACAGATACGCAGTATTTT.

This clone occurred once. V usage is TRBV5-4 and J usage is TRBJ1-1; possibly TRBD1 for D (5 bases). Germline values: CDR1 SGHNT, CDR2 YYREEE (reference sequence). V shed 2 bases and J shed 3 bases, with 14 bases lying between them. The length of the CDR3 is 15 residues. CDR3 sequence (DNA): TGTGCCAGCAGCTTAGAAAGGGGAGGGTACACTGAAGCTTTCTTT. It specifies CASSLERGGYTEAFF.

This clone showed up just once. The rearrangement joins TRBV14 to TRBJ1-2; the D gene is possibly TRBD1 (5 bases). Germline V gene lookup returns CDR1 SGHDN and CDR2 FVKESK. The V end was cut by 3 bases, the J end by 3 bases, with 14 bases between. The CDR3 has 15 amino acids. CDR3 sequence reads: CASSHSLGDYYGYTF. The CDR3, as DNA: TGTGCCAGCAGCCACTCTCTAGGGGACTACTATGGCTACACCTTC.

The CDR3 here is CASSIVLQGVKTEAFF. CDR3 sequence (DNA): TGTGCCAGTAGTATAGTGTTACAGGGGGTTAAGACTGAAGCTTTCTTT. This sequence joins TRBV19 and TRBJ1-1, with 8 bases identical to TRBD1. The germline gives CDR1 LNHDA, CDR2 SQIVND (reference sequence). J gave up 5 bases and V 1 base, and 9 bases lay outside the gene matches. CDR3 length: 16 residues.

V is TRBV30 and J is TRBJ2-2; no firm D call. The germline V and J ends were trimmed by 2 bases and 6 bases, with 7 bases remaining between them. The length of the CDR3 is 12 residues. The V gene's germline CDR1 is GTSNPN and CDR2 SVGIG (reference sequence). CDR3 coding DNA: TGTGCCTGGAGTCGAGTTGCCGGGGAGCTGTTTTTT. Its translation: CAWSRVAGELFF.

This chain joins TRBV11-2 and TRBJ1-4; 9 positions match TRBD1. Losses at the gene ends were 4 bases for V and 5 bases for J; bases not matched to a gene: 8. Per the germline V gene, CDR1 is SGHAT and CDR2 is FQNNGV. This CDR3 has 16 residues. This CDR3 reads CASSYTTGGGNEKLFF. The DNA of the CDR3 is TGTGCCAGCAGCTACACCACAGGGGGCGGGAATGAAAAACTGTTTTTT.

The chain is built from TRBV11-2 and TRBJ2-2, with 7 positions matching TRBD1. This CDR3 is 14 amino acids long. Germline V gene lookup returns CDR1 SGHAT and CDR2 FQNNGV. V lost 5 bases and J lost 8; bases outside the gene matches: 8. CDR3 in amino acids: CASSARTGSGELFF. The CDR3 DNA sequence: TGTGCCAGCAGCGCCCGGACAGGTTCGGGGGAGCTGTTTTTT.

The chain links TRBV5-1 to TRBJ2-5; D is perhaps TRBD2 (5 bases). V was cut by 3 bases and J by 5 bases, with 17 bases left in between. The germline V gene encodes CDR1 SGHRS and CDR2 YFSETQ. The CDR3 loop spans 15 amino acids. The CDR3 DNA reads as TGCGCCAGCAGCTCCGCCCCTCCAGGACTGGAGACCCAGTACTTC. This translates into CASSSAPPGLETQYF.

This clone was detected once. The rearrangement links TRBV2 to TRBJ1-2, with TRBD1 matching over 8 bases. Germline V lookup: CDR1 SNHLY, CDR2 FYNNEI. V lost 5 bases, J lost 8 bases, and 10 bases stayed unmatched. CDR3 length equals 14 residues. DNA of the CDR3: TGTGCCAGCAGTCTGGACAGGGTATCGGAAGGCTACACCTTC. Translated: CASSLDRVSEGYTF.

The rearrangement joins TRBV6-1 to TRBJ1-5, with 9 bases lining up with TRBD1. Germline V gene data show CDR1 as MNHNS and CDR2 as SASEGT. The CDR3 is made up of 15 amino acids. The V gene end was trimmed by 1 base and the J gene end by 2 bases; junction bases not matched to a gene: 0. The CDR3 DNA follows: TGTGCCAGCAGTGAAGGGACAGGGGGCAATCAGCCCCAGCATTTT. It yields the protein CASSEGTGGNQPQHF.

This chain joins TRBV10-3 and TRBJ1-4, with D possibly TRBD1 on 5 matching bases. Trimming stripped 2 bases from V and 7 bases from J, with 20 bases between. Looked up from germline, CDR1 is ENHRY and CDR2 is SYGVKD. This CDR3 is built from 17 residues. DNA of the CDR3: TGTGCCATCAGTGAGCCGACTGGTGGGCAGGGTCTTGAAAAACTGTTTTTT. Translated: CAISEPTGGQGLEKLFF.

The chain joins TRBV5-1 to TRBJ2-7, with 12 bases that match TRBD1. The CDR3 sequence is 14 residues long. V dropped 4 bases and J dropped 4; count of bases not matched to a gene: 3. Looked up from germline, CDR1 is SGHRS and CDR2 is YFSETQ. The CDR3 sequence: CASSGDRGQYEQYF. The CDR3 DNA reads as TGCGCCAGCAGCGGGGACAGGGGGCAGTACGAGCAGTACTTC.

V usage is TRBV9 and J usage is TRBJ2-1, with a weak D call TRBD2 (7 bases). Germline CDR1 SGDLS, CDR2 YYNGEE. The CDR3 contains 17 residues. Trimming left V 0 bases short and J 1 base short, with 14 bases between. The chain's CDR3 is CASSVGRGGQSYNEQFF. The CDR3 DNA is TGTGCCAGCAGCGTAGGTAGGGGGGGCCAATCCTACAATGAGCAGTTCTTC.

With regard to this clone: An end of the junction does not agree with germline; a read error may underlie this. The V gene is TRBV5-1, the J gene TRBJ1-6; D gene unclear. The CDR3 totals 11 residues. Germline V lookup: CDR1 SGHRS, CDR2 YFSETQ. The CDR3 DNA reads TGCGCCAGCGAGGGAGACGGCCTTGTTCATTTT. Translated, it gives CASEGDGLVHF.